A selection of T cell receptor beta chains follows, all from one sample in a study of blood T cell repertoires in COVID-19. Using immunoSEQ multiplex PCR, the repertoire was profiled, and TCRdb retains in-frame clones only, with some absent. The sample consists of about 140,000 clones, 84% of them appearing once. Sequencing was done on a sample of peripheral blood. The receptors stem from a human donor in a cohort sampled during active COVID-19. Each CDR3 is given with its conserved first and last residue. A D gene is named only where the DNA matches it firmly. A row's size may be missing; if present it is once, few, many or a size class.

d_gene: TRBD1
v_gene: TRBV7-8
j_gene: TRBJ1-5
abundance: .
CDR3nt: TGTGCCAGCAGCTTTTCGCCGACAGGGGGCAATCAGCCCCAGCATTTT
CDR3aa: CASSFSPTGGNQPQHF

d_gene: .
v_gene: TRBV25-1
j_gene: TRBJ1-1
abundance: .
CDR3nt: TGTGCCAGCAGTGTAGGGGGTTTGGCTGAAGCTTTCTTT
CDR3aa: CASSVGGLAEAFF

d_gene: .
v_gene: TRBV23-1
j_gene: TRBJ2-1
abundance: .
CDR3nt: TGCGCCAGCAATACACCCCCGGACCTTAAAAAGCGGTATAAACACAATGAGCAGTTCTTC
CDR3aa: CASNTPPDLKKRYKHNEQFF

d_gene: .
v_gene: TRBV11-3
j_gene: TRBJ2-7
abundance: once
CDR3nt: TGTGCCAGCAGCAACCGGGACACCTACGAGCAGTACTTC
CDR3aa: CASSNRDTYEQYF

d_gene: .
v_gene: TRBV5-4
j_gene: TRBJ2-3
abundance: .
CDR3nt: TGTGCCAGCAGTTGGGCTATCCTCACAGATACGCAGTATTTT
CDR3aa: CASSWAILTDTQYF

d_gene: .
v_gene: TRBV5-1
j_gene: TRBJ2-3
abundance: .
CDR3nt: TGCGCCAGCAGCTGGAGGGACGTTAGGGGCGGAGATACGCAGTATTTT
CDR3aa: CASSWRDVRGGDTQYF

d_gene: .
v_gene: TRBV9
j_gene: TRBJ1-2
abundance: .
CDR3nt: TGTGCCAGCAGCGTAGGAGGCAGGGGCAACTATGGCTACACCTTC
CDR3aa: CASSVGGRGNYGYTF

d_gene: TRBD2
v_gene: TRBV2
j_gene: TRBJ2-3
abundance: .
CDR3nt: TGTGCCAGCAGGCTCTTAGCGGGGGGGAACACAGATACGCAGTATTTT
CDR3aa: CASRLLAGGNTDTQYF

d_gene: TRBD2
v_gene: TRBV5-5
j_gene: TRBJ2-1
abundance: .
CDR3nt: TGTGCCAGCAGCTCAAGCGGGGGGCCATCCTACAATGAGCAGTTCTTC
CDR3aa: CASSSSGGPSYNEQFF

d_gene: .
v_gene: TRBV5-1
j_gene: TRBJ2-1
abundance: .
CDR3nt: TGCGCCAGCAGCTTGGCAGACAGCCCCTACAATGAGCAGTTCTTC
CDR3aa: CASSLADSPYNEQFF

d_gene: TRBD2
v_gene: TRBV15
j_gene: TRBJ2-7
abundance: .
CDR3nt: TGTGCCACCAGCAGGGAGGTAGCGGGGGACCCCTCCTACGAGCAGTACTTC
CDR3aa: CATSREVAGDPSYEQYF

d_gene: .
v_gene: TRBV6-5
j_gene: TRBJ2-5
abundance: .
CDR3nt: TGTGCCAGCAGTTCCAGGGTACCGGAGACCCAGTACTTC
CDR3aa: CASSSRVPETQYF

d_gene: .
v_gene: TRBV20-1
j_gene: TRBJ2-5
abundance: .
CDR3nt: TGCAGTGCTAGACTAGCTGAGACCCAGTACTTC
CDR3aa: CSARLAETQYF

d_gene: TRBD1
v_gene: TRBV7-6
j_gene: TRBJ1-3
abundance: .
CDR3nt: TGTGCCAGCAGCCCCTCACCGGGACAGGGTGGGTTCGGAAACACCATATATTTT
CDR3aa: CASSPSPGQGGFGNTIYF

d_gene: TRBD2
v_gene: TRBV2
j_gene: TRBJ2-2
abundance: .
CDR3nt: TGTGCCAGCAGTGAAAAGGCGGGGGGGACCGGGGAGCTGTTTTTT
CDR3aa: CASSEKAGGTGELFF

d_gene: TRBD1
v_gene: TRBV3-1/TRBV3-2
j_gene: TRBJ1-6
abundance: .
CDR3nt: TGTGCCAGCAGCCAAGCACAGGGGGCGTCTGGTTCACCCCTCCACTTT
CDR3aa: CASSQAQGASGSPLHF

d_gene: .
v_gene: TRBV4-1
j_gene: TRBJ2-3
abundance: once
CDR3nt: TGCGCCAGCAGCCAAGACGGGGGCACAGATACGCAGTATTTT
CDR3aa: CASSQDGGTDTQYF